This T cell receptor beta chain appears in the sequencing data of a study of T cells in Graves' hyperthyroidism and ophthalmopathy. As regards this clonotype: An end of the junction differs from the germline gene, which may be a read error.

The CDR3 runs 16 residues. Germline values: CDR1 SGHTA, CDR2 FQGNSA. Using RNA transcripts as the source, TCR beta CDR3 regions were amplified. A set of HTBI primers served as the primers for a first-round RT-PCR of the TCR CDR3. One entry per CDR3 protein results from TCRdb running MiXCR on the multiplex PCR reads. Of 600,000 to 750,000 distinct CDR3 sequences in the sample, 15% to 20% were seen once. The sample was blood. This TCR derives from a man aged 50-60 years with Graves' hyperthyroidism. The chain is built from TRBV7-2 and TRBJ1-4; D is unclear. The CDR3 reads CASSLVGTATSEKLFF. The CDR3 nucleotides read TGTGCCAGCAGCTTAGTGGGTACAGCAACTAGTGAAAAACTGTTTTTT.